Listed here are 30 T cell receptor beta chains from one sample, sequenced in a study of blood T cell repertoires in COVID-19 (dated by TCRdb to the early 2020s). Receptor amplification or capture employed the immunoSEQ multiplex PCR assay. TCRdb obtained this table from immuneACCESS and retained in-frame rearrangements with V and J assigned. These tables miss some clones; where compared with another copy, unresolved V genes account for less than half of the shortfall, and the remainder is unexplained. For this sample there are roughly 260,000 clones; about 88% appear just once. The ten top clones hold under 2.5% of the sample. The sequenced sample was peripheral blood. These receptors were obtained from a middle-aged woman who had recovered from COVID-19.

The chain joins TRBV6-5 to TRBJ2-1, with TRBD2 identical over 9 bases. Germline CDR1 and CDR2: MNHEY and SVGAGI. This CDR3 has 16 residues. V shed 0 bases, J shed 3 bases, and the junction held 3 bases outside the gene matches. The CDR3 is CASSYSAGGNYNEQFF. The CDR3 DNA reads as TGTGCCAGCAGTTACTCAGCGGGGGGTAACTACAATGAGCAGTTCTTC.

The chain couples TRBV18 to TRBJ1-2; TRBD1 agrees at 7 bases. The ends lost 2 bases at V and 1 base at J; junction bases unmatched: 7. The CDR3 has 16 residues. Germline CDR1 and CDR2: KGHSH and LQKENI. CDR3: CASSPSGGRINYGYTF. The CDR3 coding sequence is TGTGCCAGCTCACCATCAGGGGGACGAATTAACTATGGCTACACCTTC.

In this sample, this clone turned up once. The rearrangement joins TRBV7-3 to TRBJ2-1; a weak D match, TRBD1 (6 bases). V was shortened by 0 bases and J by 2 bases, with 11 bases between the two germline ends. There are 16 residues in the CDR3. Germline assignment: CDR1 SGHTA and CDR2 FQGTGA. CDR3: CASSLTAGVAYNEQFF. The CDR3 DNA follows: TGTGCCAGCAGCTTAACGGCAGGGGTGGCCTACAATGAGCAGTTCTTC. The variable domain in full, with the rest retrieved from reference TRBV7-3 and TRBJ2-1, is GAGVSQTPSNKVTEKGKYVELRCDPISGHTALYWYRQSLGQGPEFLIYFQGTGAADDSGLPNDRFFAVRPEGSVSTLKIQRTERGDSAVYLCASSLTAGVAYNEQFFGPGTRLTVL.

This chain joins TRBV5-1 and TRBJ2-3; 13 positions match TRBD2. With V trimmed by 0 bases and J by 5 bases, 0 bases remained unmatched. The CDR3 extends over 15 amino acids. Germline CDR1 and CDR2: SGHRS and YFSETQ. The DNA of the CDR3 is TGCGCCAGCAGCTTGGGACTAGCGGGAGGAGATACGCAGTATTTT. Translation gives CASSLGLAGGDTQYF.

The rearrangement uses TRBV7-2 and TRBJ2-1; 7 bases fit TRBD2. This CDR3 spans 16 amino acids. Germline V gene lookup returns CDR1 SGHTA and CDR2 FQGNSA. Trimming removed 5 bases from V and 9 bases from J; junction bases left unmatched: 16. The DNA for the CDR3 is TGTGCCAGCAGCCCTACTCGACTAGCAAGTTCAAGTGAGCAGTTCTTC. The encoded protein is CASSPTRLASSSEQFF.

This chain connects TRBV2 to TRBJ2-5, with TRBD2 matching 8 bases. This CDR3 is 15 amino acids long. Germline CDR1 reads SNHLY; CDR2 reads FYNNEI. V lost 1 base and J lost 9; bases outside the gene matches: 10. The CDR3 coding sequence is TGTGCCAGCAGTGAAGAAGCCGGACTAGCCGCCCCCCAGTACTTC. Translation: CASSEEAGLAAPQYF.

The chain links TRBV19 to TRBJ1-2, with D possibly being TRBD1 (6 bases). The CDR3 contains 13 residues. The ends were cut back, 6 bases at V and 3 bases at J, with 11 bases in the middle. Germline CDR1 is LNHDA and CDR2 is SQIVND (reference sequence). The CDR3 DNA follows: TGTGCCAGTAGGACGGACAGTTACTATGGCTACACCTTC. Residues: CASRTDSYYGYTF.

This sequence joins TRBV19 and TRBJ1-5; tentatively, D is TRBD1 (6 bases). This CDR3 comprises 14 residues. Germline lookup yields CDR1 LNHDA and CDR2 SQIVND (reference sequence). The V end was cut by 5 bases, the J end by 7 bases, with 15 bases between. The CDR3 bases are TGTGCCAGTAGTTCCCACAGGGTGAACCAGCCCCAGCATTTT. This translates into CASSSHRVNQPQHF. The whole variable domain, filled in from reference TRBV19 and TRBJ1-5, reads DGGITQSPKYLFRKEGQNVTLSCEQNLNHDAMYWYRQDPGQGLRLIYYSQIVNDFQKGDIAEGYSVSREKKESFPLTVTSAQKNPTAFYLCASSSHRVNQPQHFGDGTRLSIL.

The chain combines TRBV29-1 with TRBJ1-5; D gene uncertain. V shed 4 bases and J shed 12 bases, with 13 bases lying between them. The CDR3 has 11 residues. CDR1 and CDR2 from the germline V gene are SQVTM and ANQGSEA. In DNA form, the CDR3 reads TGCAGCGTTGCCCTGGGTGAGGACCAGCATTTT. Protein product: CSVALGEDQHF.

The chain is built from TRBV7-2 and TRBJ2-7, with 9 bases that match TRBD1. This CDR3 spans 15 amino acids. The germline gives CDR1 SGHTA, CDR2 FQGNSA. Trimming took 5 bases from V and 0 from J; bases not matched to a gene: 5. CDR3 nucleotides: TGTGCCAGCAGCGCAGACAGGGGGTCCTCCTACGAGCAGTACTTC. This translates into CASSADRGSSYEQYF.

This sequence joins TRBV24-1 and TRBJ1-2, with D possibly being TRBD1 (6 bases). Trimming stripped 3 bases from V and 1 base from J, with 8 bases between. In germline, CDR1 is KGHDR, CDR2 SFDVKD. This CDR3 has 14 residues. Here the CDR3 DNA reads TGTGCCACCAGTGATCCAGGGGTTAACTATGGCTACACCTTC. Its protein product is CATSDPGVNYGYTF.

The rearrangement uses TRBV3-1 (or the pseudogene TRBV3-2) and TRBJ2-5; no firm D call. CDR1 is LGHDT, CDR2 YNNKEL, per germline (reference sequence). Deletions cut 2 bases from V and 5 bases from J, with 9 bases between. The CDR3 is made up of 13 amino acids. CDR3 in DNA: TGTGCCAGCAGCCAACTAGTACCGGAGACCCAGTACTTC. This translates into CASSQLVPETQYF.

The sample holds one count of this clone. V usage is TRBV7-3 and J usage is TRBJ2-2; TRBD1 aligns across 9 bases. CDR1 SGHTA and CDR2 FQGTGA come from the germline V gene. V shed 2 bases and J 6 bases; nucleotides not matched to a gene: 7. The CDR3 covers 16 residues. CDR3 DNA: TGTGCCAGCAGCTTATTATCGGGACAGGGCTCCGGGGAGCTGTTTTTT. Translating gives CASSLLSGQGSGELFF.

This clone appeared many times. The V and J genes are TRBV7-3 and TRBJ1-1; D gene ambiguous. The V and J ends lost 1 base and 4 bases respectively, with 7 bases between them. This CDR3 comprises 13 residues. Germline values: CDR1 SGHTA, CDR2 FQGTGA. The CDR3 DNA follows: TGTGCCAGCAGCTTAATGAGGAGCACTGAAGCTTTCTTT. Translating it yields CASSLMRSTEAFF.

V usage is TRBV4-1 and J usage is TRBJ1-4, with TRBD1 matching 10 bases. Germline trimming cut 1 base from V and 7 bases from J; bases unmatched to any gene: 6. CDR3 length: 16 amino acids. The germline V gene has CDR1 MGHRA and CDR2 YSYEKL. This CDR3 reads CASSQGQGATVEKLFF. As DNA, the CDR3 is TGCGCCAGCAGCCAAGGACAGGGGGCTACGGTTGAAAAACTGTTTTTT.

The rearrangement links TRBV19 to TRBJ1-2; a possible D gene is TRBD1 (6 bases). Deletions cut 3 bases from V and 7 bases from J, with 21 bases between. CDR3 length: 16 amino acids. Germline V CDR1 and CDR2: LNHDA, SQIVND (reference sequence). The CDR3 region is CASSIMNRELLGGYTF. The CDR3 coding sequence is TGTGCCAGTAGTATCATGAACAGGGAGCTTTTGGGTGGCTACACCTTC.

The CDR3 bases are TGCACCAGCGCCAGCGGGATCTACAATGAGCAGTTCTTC. Translation: CTSASGIYNEQFF. V is TRBV1 and J is TRBJ2-1; TRBD2, the table's D call, lacks a check against the DNA. TRBV1 constitutes a pseudogene. CDR3 size: 13 residues.

This sequence joins TRBV27 and TRBJ2-2; a possible D gene is TRBD2 (7 bases). The length of the CDR3 is 14 residues. Germline V gene sequence: CDR1 MNHEY, CDR2 SMNVEV (reference sequence). The V end was cut by 4 bases, the J end by 3 bases, with 9 bases between. DNA for the CDR3: TGTGCCAGCAGTTGGGGGGGCCACACCGGGGAGCTGTTTTTT. It is translated as CASSWGGHTGELFF.

J is TRBJ1-2 and V is TRBV6-2 or TRBV6-3; possibly TRBD1 for D (5 bases). The CDR3 consists of 15 residues. Germline CDR1 MNHEY, CDR2 SVGEGT. V lost 4 bases, J lost 1 base, and 13 bases lay in between. The CDR3 loop is CASSSPQGSNYGYTF. The DNA for the CDR3 is TGTGCCAGCAGTTCCCCCCAGGGCAGTAACTATGGCTACACCTTC.

V is TRBV6-5 and J is TRBJ1-2, with D maybe TRBD1 (5 bases). The CDR3 has 14 residues. V gave up 0 bases and J gave up 4 bases, with 9 bases separating them. From germline, CDR1 is MNHEY and CDR2 SVGAGI. The CDR3 spells CASSYSWQGYGYTF. The CDR3 coding sequence is TGTGCCAGCAGTTACTCTTGGCAGGGCTATGGCTACACCTTC.

The gene calls are TRBV9 and TRBJ2-3; D not resolved. CDR1 SGDLS and CDR2 YYNGEE come from the germline V gene. Trimming took off 0 bases at V and 5 bases at J, with 4 bases between the two ends. The CDR3 sequence is 12 residues long. CDR3 nucleotides: TGTGCCAGCAGCGTAGTAGTAGATACGCAGTATTTT. It is translated as CASSVVVDTQYF.

DNA for the CDR3: TGTGCCAGCAGCTTAGCCGCACATTTTAACTATGGCTACACCTTC. Translating it yields CASSLAAHFNYGYTF. The chain has TRBV7-2 and TRBJ1-2; D not resolved. The CDR3 extends over 15 amino acids. The V gene lost 0 bases and the J gene lost 1 base, with 9 bases spanning the gap. CDR1 and CDR2 (germline): SGHTA, FQGNSA.

V and J are TRBV25-1 and TRBJ1-1; a weak D match, TRBD1 (5 bases). CDR1 and CDR2 from the germline V gene are MGHDK and SYGVNS. V was shortened by 5 bases and J by 4 bases, with 11 bases between the two germline ends. The CDR3 length is 13 residues. CDR3 loop: CASSPYGGTEAFF. The CDR3 nucleotides read TGTGCCAGCAGTCCATACGGGGGCACTGAAGCTTTCTTT.

The sample holds one count of this clone. This sequence joins TRBV15 and TRBJ1-1; D ambiguous. Trimming removed 5 bases from V and 2 bases from J, with 12 bases in between. CDR3 length equals 14 residues. The germline V gene has CDR1 LNHNV and CDR2 YYDKDF (reference sequence). The CDR3 protein is CATSPRVSNTEAFF. In DNA form, the CDR3 reads TGTGCCACCAGCCCTCGGGTCTCAAACACTGAAGCTTTCTTT.

The rearrangement uses TRBV12-3 or TRBV12-4 and TRBJ1-6; 8 bases agree with TRBD1. The CDR3 sequence is 12 residues long. V lost 7 bases and J lost 7; bases outside the gene matches: 0. Here the CDR3 reads CASNRGNSPLHF. CDR3 in DNA: TGTGCCAGCAACAGGGGGAATTCACCCCTCCACTTT.

The chain joins TRBV18 to TRBJ1-5, with 9 bases aligning to TRBD1. The CDR3 runs to 15 residues. Germline lookup yields CDR1 KGHSH and CDR2 LQKENI. V was pared by 3 bases and J by 6 bases, with 6 bases of the junction left unmatched. The DNA for the CDR3 is TGTGCCAGCTCACCGGGACAGGGCCCCACTCAGCCCCAGCATTTT. Protein: CASSPGQGPTQPQHF.

The chain combines TRBV7-2 with TRBJ1-3; 9 nucleotides line up with TRBD1. This CDR3 spans 16 amino acids. J was trimmed by 4 bases and V by 1 base; bases with no gene match: 5. Germline V gene lookup returns CDR1 SGHTA and CDR2 FQGNSA. CDR3 protein: CASSLVGTGYGNTIYF. DNA for the CDR3: TGTGCCAGCAGCTTAGTCGGGACAGGGTACGGAAACACCATATATTTT.

This rearrangement joins TRBV7-8 to TRBJ2-1; no clear D gene. Per germline, CDR1 SGHVS and CDR2 FQNEAQ. Deletions cut 0 bases from V and 8 bases from J, with 23 bases between. The CDR3 consists of 18 residues. The CDR3 sequence is CASSLAQRGFGLMHEQFF. CDR3 nucleotides: TGTGCCAGCAGCTTAGCTCAACGCGGTTTCGGTCTGATGCATGAGCAGTTCTTC.

The rearrangement joins TRBV5-1 to TRBJ1-2; 9 bases match TRBD1. Germline V gene sequence: CDR1 SGHRS, CDR2 YFSETQ. The CDR3 is 14 amino acids. The V and J ends lost 5 bases and 4 bases, in that order; junction bases with no gene match: 6. The CDR3 loop is CASRMTGGGYGYTF. The CDR3 DNA reads as TGCGCCAGCAGAATGACAGGGGGAGGCTATGGCTACACCTTC.

This clone appeared a single time. This sequence may be a read error, since a much larger clone differs from it by one base. CDR3 amino acids: CASSEQAYQPQHF. In nucleotides, the CDR3 is TGTGCCAGCAGTGAACAGGCTTATCAGCCCCAGCATTTT. The rearrangement uses TRBV6-1 and TRBJ1-5; D remains ambiguous. The V gene's germline CDR1 is MNHNS and CDR2 SASEGT. V gave up 2 bases and J gave up 5 bases, with 7 bases separating them. The CDR3 length is 13 residues.